The 12 T cell receptor beta chains listed next were all sequenced from one sample in a study of blood T cell repertoires in COVID-19. Measured with immunoSEQ multiplex PCR; TCRdb has only the in-frame clones, and not every one. The repertoire holds roughly 280,000 clones, with around 85% as singletons. The sequenced material came from peripheral blood. The receptors were gathered from a woman in her 70s with acute or convalescent COVID-19.

V and J are TRBV9 and TRBJ1-4, with D possibly matching TRBD1 (5 bases). The CDR3 extends over 15 amino acids. CDR1 SGDLS and CDR2 YYNGEE come from the germline V gene. Trimming left V 1 base short and J 8 bases short, with 15 bases between. The CDR3 DNA follows: TGTGCCAGCAGCGTACTGCCAGGGAGGGGCGAAAAACTGTTTTTT. Protein: CASSVLPGRGEKLFF.

This clone occurred once. The CDR3 is CASREGQITNYGYTF. The CDR3 bases are TGTGCCAGCAGGGAGGGACAGATAACGAACTATGGCTACACCTTC. The genes are TRBV5-4 and TRBJ1-2; 7 bases agree with TRBD1. The V gene end was trimmed by 5 bases and the J gene end by 2 bases; junction bases not matched to a gene: 9. CDR3 length equals 15 residues. Germline values: CDR1 SGHNT, CDR2 YYREEE (reference sequence).

V usage is TRBV7-8 and J usage is TRBJ1-1; D is unresolved. V gave up 5 bases and J gave up 1 base, with 5 bases separating them. CDR1 and CDR2 from the germline V gene are SGHVS and FQNEAQ. CDR3 length: 12 amino acids. The CDR3 nucleotides read TGTGCCAGCAGCATGGCGAACACTGAAGCTTTCTTT. Amino acids: CASSMANTEAFF.

The chain recombines TRBV2 with TRBJ2-4; TRBD2 might be the D (6 bases). The CDR3 is made up of 13 amino acids. Germline V lookup: CDR1 SNHLY, CDR2 FYNNEI. V was clipped by 3 bases and J by 7 bases, with 10 bases between them. The DNA of the CDR3 is TGTGCCAGCAGTGATCAGGGAGGCAACATTCAGTACTTC. It translates to CASSDQGGNIQYF.

The chain carries TRBV12-3 or TRBV12-4 and TRBJ1-6; D is uncertain. The ends were cut back, 6 bases at V and 9 bases at J, with 9 bases in the middle. The CDR3 length is 12 residues. The CDR3 DNA is TGTGCCAGCAGCCGCCGGGGTTCACCCCTCCACTTT. Translating gives CASSRRGSPLHF.

This sequence joins TRBV7-3 and TRBJ2-1; 7 nucleotides match TRBD1. The CDR3 loop spans 15 amino acids. V lost 5 bases, J lost 4 bases, and 8 bases stayed unmatched. Germline V gene sequence: CDR1 SGHTA, CDR2 FQGTGA. The CDR3 sequence is CASSTRQGPYNEQFF. Here the CDR3 DNA reads TGTGCCAGCAGCACCCGACAGGGCCCATACAATGAGCAGTTCTTC. The full variable domain, rest sourced from reference TRBV7-3 and TRBJ2-1, is GAGVSQTPSNKVTEKGKYVELRCDPISGHTALYWYRQSLGQGPEFLIYFQGTGAADDSGLPNDRFFAVRPEGSVSTLKIQRTERGDSAVYLCASSTRQGPYNEQFFGPGTRLTVL.

The chain joins TRBV2 to TRBJ1-2, with 8 positions matching TRBD1. The germline V gene has CDR1 SNHLY and CDR2 FYNNEI. The length of the CDR3 is 16 residues. V lost 6 bases to trimming and J lost 0 bases; unmatched junction nucleotides: 9. The CDR3 DNA follows: TGTGCCAGCAGCGTAGACAGGGGATACGCTAACTATGGCTACACCTTC. It encodes CASSVDRGYANYGYTF.

The chain couples TRBV5-1 to TRBJ1-1; the D gene is possibly TRBD1 (5 bases). Looked up from germline, CDR1 is SGHRS and CDR2 is YFSETQ. There are 16 residues in the CDR3. Trimming shortened V by 4 bases and J by 3 bases, and 19 bases separated the two germline ends. CDR3 sequence: CASSPIGGTVYTEAFF. DNA of the CDR3: TGCGCCAGCAGCCCCATCGGGGGAACGGTGTACACTGAAGCTTTCTTT.

This chain links TRBV5-4 with TRBJ2-1; 9 positions match TRBD1. CDR3 length: 15 amino acids. Trimming at V came to 4 bases and at J to 6 bases, leaving 8 bases not matched to a gene. Germline-derived CDR1 and CDR2 are SGHNT and YYREEE (reference sequence). The CDR3 DNA reads TGTGCCAGCAGCCAACAGGGGGCATTTTTCAATGAGCAGTTCTTC. It translates to CASSQQGAFFNEQFF.

The rearrangement links TRBV18 to TRBJ2-5; D call uncertain. Germline V CDR1 and CDR2: KGHSH, LQKENI. This CDR3 region has 14 residues. The V gene lost 2 bases and the J gene lost 1 base, with 8 bases spanning the gap. Here the CDR3 DNA reads TGTGCCAGCTCACCATCGCCCAGCCAAGAGACCCAGTACTTC. Translated, it gives CASSPSPSQETQYF.

The chain recombines TRBV3-1 (or the pseudogene TRBV3-2) with TRBJ1-2; 8 bases are shared with TRBD1. Germline V lookup: CDR1 LGHDT, CDR2 YNNKEL (reference sequence). With 2 bases clipped from V and 7 bases from J, the junction kept 6 bases outside the gene matches. This CDR3 spans 14 amino acids. The CDR3 here is CASSQQQGARGYTF. Written as DNA, the CDR3 is TGTGCCAGCAGCCAACAGCAGGGGGCGCGTGGCTACACCTTC.

The chain uses TRBV12-3 or TRBV12-4 and TRBJ1-2; D is unclear. CDR3 length equals 13 residues. The V end lost 2 bases, the J end lost 7 bases, and 11 bases lay between the germline ends. CDR3 coding DNA: TGTGCCAGCAGTTTAAGCGAATTCTCTGGCTACACCTTC. Its protein is CASSLSEFSGYTF.